This entry lists 26 T cell receptor beta chains sequenced from one sample in a study of graft-versus-host responses after intestinal transplantation. Their target antigens are unknown. TCRdb's copy holds only in-frame clones and misses some; the assay was immunoSEQ multiplex PCR. Here the sample spans roughly 120,000 clones, roughly 91% being singletons. Specimen: unstimulated CD4+ T cells sorted from spleen or lymph node cells, collected before intestinal transplant. The receptors were gathered from a human donor who received an intestinal transplant.

This rearrangement joins TRBV9 to TRBJ2-7, with 15 bases matching TRBD2. V shed 4 bases, J shed 0 bases, and the junction held 5 bases outside the gene matches. The CDR3 is 17 amino acids. Germline-derived CDR1 and CDR2 are SGDLS and YYNGEE. This CDR3 is CASSPGTSGRRSYEQYF. In DNA form, the CDR3 reads TGTGCCAGCAGCCCCGGGACTAGCGGGAGGCGCTCCTACGAGCAGTACTTC.

The chain combines TRBV28 with TRBJ2-7, with 7 bases identical to TRBD1. The ends lost 7 bases at V and 4 bases at J; junction bases unmatched: 10. Germline CDR1 reads MDHEN; CDR2 reads SYDVKM. This CDR3 comprises 14 residues. The CDR3 loop is CASTPQGPFYEQYF. DNA for the CDR3: TGTGCCAGCACCCCACAGGGGCCCTTTTACGAGCAGTACTTC.

This clone was observed once. This chain links TRBV2 with TRBJ2-1; 16 bases agree with TRBD2. The CDR3 covers 18 residues. V shed 6 bases, J shed 4 bases, and the junction held 9 bases outside the gene matches. CDR1 and CDR2 from the germline V gene are SNHLY and FYNNEI. The CDR3 DNA is TGTGCCAGCAGGCCCGGGACTAGCGGGAGGGCCCCTTACAATGAGCAGTTCTTC. It codes for CASRPGTSGRAPYNEQFF.

Regarding this clone: This same CDR3 is encoded by further DNA sequences in the sample. V and J are TRBV9 and TRBJ2-7; tentatively, D is TRBD1 or TRBD2 (5 bases each). The CDR3 is 15 amino acids. Germline V CDR1 and CDR2: SGDLS, YYNGEE. V lost 3 bases to trimming and J lost 3 bases, with 16 bases between them. The chain's CDR3 is CASSASPGTGYEQYF. CDR3 DNA: TGTGCCAGCAGCGCCAGCCCGGGGACGGGCTACGAGCAGTACTTC. The full variable domain, its missing parts supplied by reference TRBV9 and TRBJ2-7, is DSGVTQTPKHLITATGQRVTLRCSPRSGDLSVYWYQQSLDQGLQFLIQYYNGEERAKGNILERFSAQQFPDLHSELNLSSLELGDSALYFCASSASPGTGYEQYFGPGTRLTVT.

J is TRBJ2-3 and V is TRBV9; 9 nucleotides line up with TRBD2. Germline lookup yields CDR1 SGDLS and CDR2 YYNGEE. This CDR3 has 16 amino acids. J gave up 3 bases and V 0 bases, and 5 bases lay outside the gene matches. The CDR3 DNA sequence: TGTGCCAGCAGCGTAGGGGCTAGCGGGGTGACAGATACGCAGTATTTT. Its protein product is CASSVGASGVTDTQYF.

Comments on this clone: A read error may produce the germline difference seen at one junction end. Within the sample, other DNA sequences also encode this same CDR3. V is TRBV2 and J is TRBJ2-5; possible D gene TRBD1, 6 bases. CDR1 is SNHLY, CDR2 FYNNEI, per germline. The CDR3 extends over 16 amino acids. Here the CDR3 DNA reads TGTGCCAGCAGTGAGTTAGGAACAGGGCAACAAGAGACTCAGTACTTC. Its translation: CASSELGTGQQETQYF.

The chain is built from TRBV7-6 and TRBJ1-2, with a possible D match to TRBD1 (6 bases). Trimming cost V 6 bases and J 4 bases, with 15 bases left between them. Germline assignment: CDR1 SGHVS and CDR2 FNYEAQ. The CDR3 loop spans 14 amino acids. The CDR3 sequence is CASSPTTGTYGYTF. CDR3 DNA: TGTGCCAGCAGTCCCACTACAGGGACCTATGGCTACACCTTC.

The chain links TRBV10-1 to TRBJ1-1; a possible D gene is TRBD1 (5 bases). The CDR3 is made up of 15 amino acids. Trimming removed 0 bases at V and 4 bases at J, with 12 bases between. Germline lookup yields CDR1 WNHNN and CDR2 SYGVQD (reference sequence). This CDR3 reads CASSESGRASTEAFF. CDR3 in DNA: TGCGCCAGCAGTGAGTCGGGCAGGGCCAGCACTGAAGCTTTCTTT.

The chain uses TRBV6-5 and TRBJ1-3; D is unclear. Germline loops: CDR1 MNHEY, CDR2 SVGAGI. The CDR3 is 13 amino acids. The ends were cut back, 6 bases at V and 1 base at J, with 7 bases in the middle. CDR3: CASSTRSGNTIYF. The CDR3 coding sequence is TGTGCCAGCAGCACACGGTCTGGAAACACCATATATTTT.

This clone has only one observation. The chain recombines TRBV5-1 with TRBJ2-1, with D hard to call. V was cut by 4 bases and J by 8 bases, with 16 bases left in between. CDR1 is SGHRS, CDR2 YFSETQ, per germline. The CDR3 sequence is 14 residues long. The DNA for the CDR3 is TGCGCCAGCAGCCTCGACTGGGCCCACGATGAGCAGTTCTTC. As protein: CASSLDWAHDEQFF.

The chain links TRBV5-1 to TRBJ2-1; 10 bases are a match to TRBD2. Trimming removed 0 bases from V and 8 bases from J; junction bases left unmatched: 14. The CDR3 spans 18 residues. Looked up from germline, CDR1 is SGHRS and CDR2 is YFSETQ. The CDR3, as DNA: TGCGCCAGCAGCTTGGCCGAAAGCGGGAGGGCCGGGTTGGATGAGCAGTTCTTC. Translating gives CASSLAESGRAGLDEQFF. The complete variable domain, with remaining parts taken from reference TRBV5-1 and TRBJ2-1, reads KAGVTQTPRYLIKTRGQQVTLSCSPISGHRSVSWYQQTPGQGLQFLFEYFSETQRNKGNFPGRFSGRQFSNSRSEMNVSTLELGDSALYLCASSLAESGRAGLDEQFFGPGTRLTVL.

The chain has TRBV19 and TRBJ2-7; either TRBD1 or TRBD2 may supply D (5 bases each). V was cut by 1 base and J by 4 bases, with 17 bases left in between. The germline gives CDR1 LNHDA, CDR2 SQIVND (reference sequence). The CDR3 is 16 amino acids. In DNA form, the CDR3 reads TGTGCCAGTAGTATAGGGGGACCTCAAGAGGGTTACGAGCAGTACTTC. This codes for CASSIGGPQEGYEQYF.

This clone has just one count. The rearrangement links TRBV7-3 to TRBJ2-1; D remains ambiguous. With 3 bases removed from V and 3 bases from J, the gap between germline ends came to 6 bases. Germline V gene lookup returns CDR1 SGHTA and CDR2 FQGTGA. This CDR3 region has 13 residues. The CDR3 DNA reads as TGTGCCAGCAGCTTGCAGGACTACAATGAGCAGTTCTTC. It translates to CASSLQDYNEQFF.

This clone has just one count. This chain links TRBV29-1 with TRBJ1-4; tentatively, D is TRBD1 (5 bases). V lost 4 bases and J lost 6, with 6 bases in between. CDR3 length: 11 residues. Germline CDR1 and CDR2: SQVTM and ANQGSEA. CDR3 amino acids: CSVGQYEKLFF. CDR3 coding DNA: TGCAGCGTTGGACAGTATGAAAAACTGTTTTTT.

This chain uses TRBV2 with TRBJ1-3; D perhaps matches TRBD1 (6 bases). V dropped 7 bases and J dropped 0 bases, with 10 bases sitting between them. Germline assignment: CDR1 SNHLY and CDR2 FYNNEI. This CDR3 contains 14 residues. CDR3 in DNA: TGTGCCAGCAACCGGGACAACTCTGGAAACACCATATATTTT. This encodes CASNRDNSGNTIYF.

V is TRBV7-9 and J is TRBJ1-2, with D unclear. The CDR3 contains 14 residues. Germline CDR1 SEHNR, CDR2 FQNEAQ (reference sequence). Trimming stripped 2 bases from V and 3 bases from J, with 10 bases between. The CDR3 protein is CASSLRVKYYGYTF. CDR3 in DNA: TGTGCCAGCAGCTTAAGAGTTAAGTACTATGGCTACACCTTC.

The chain has TRBV27 and TRBJ2-7, with 12 bases that match TRBD1. V shed 6 bases, J shed 5 bases, and the junction held 8 bases outside the gene matches. The CDR3 runs 15 residues. From germline, CDR1 is MNHEY and CDR2 SMNVEV (reference sequence). CDR3 DNA sequence: TGTGCCAGCAGCCGGGACAGGGGGCGATCCCACGAGCAGTACTTC. Its translation: CASSRDRGRSHEQYF.

This clone was seen a handful of times. The chain uses TRBV6-6 and TRBJ1-2, with a possible D match to TRBD1 (5 bases). Trimming took 7 bases from V and 6 from J, leaving 9 bases between them. CDR3 length: 11 residues. CDR1 MNHNY and CDR2 SVGAGI come from the germline V gene (reference sequence). CDR3 bases: TGTGCCAGCACCCCGGGGGATGGCTACACCTTC. Amino acids: CASTPGDGYTF.

This clone was seen a handful of times. The chain has TRBV18 and TRBJ2-1, with D possibly matching TRBD1 (8 bases). Per germline, CDR1 KGHSH and CDR2 LQKENI. There are 14 residues in the CDR3. Trimming took 6 bases from V and 7 from J, leaving 16 bases between them. The CDR3 loop is CASSPRGRENEQFF. The DNA for the CDR3 is TGTGCCAGCTCGCCCAGGGGGCGGGAGAATGAGCAGTTCTTC.

V and J are TRBV27 and TRBJ2-7; perhaps D is TRBD1 or TRBD2 (5 bases each). V was cut by 8 bases and J by 3 bases, with 14 bases left in between. The germline CDR1 and CDR2 sequences are MNHEY and SMNVEV (reference sequence). The CDR3 runs 13 residues. The CDR3 DNA sequence: TGTGCCAGCGGCCCGGGACGGTTCTACGAGCAGTACTTC. This gives the protein CASGPGRFYEQYF.

This chain joins TRBV20-1 and TRBJ2-1; D gene uncertain. The CDR3 contains 10 residues. CDR1 is DFQATT and CDR2 is SNEGSKA in the germline V gene (reference sequence). For the CDR3, the DNA is TGCAGCGGCACCGCCAATGAGCAGTTCTTC. It is translated as CSGTANEQFF.

For the CDR3, the DNA is TGCGCCAGCAGCTTGGACAGCCCGAGCCTCGAGCAGTACTTC. Protein: CASSLDSPSLEQYF. This rearrangement joins TRBV5-1 to TRBJ2-7; D is ambiguous. Germline assignment: CDR1 SGHRS and CDR2 YFSETQ. This CDR3 has 14 residues. Deletions cut 0 bases from V and 6 bases from J, with 13 bases between.

The gene calls are TRBV14 and TRBJ1-1; D ambiguous. Trimming cost V 0 bases and J 5 bases, with 10 bases left between them. The CDR3 is made up of 14 amino acids. Germline CDR1 reads SGHDN; CDR2 reads FVKESK. CDR3 DNA sequence: TGTGCCAGCAGCCAAGAACCCCTTGCTACTGAAGCTTTCTTT. It yields the protein CASSQEPLATEAFF.

The genes are TRBV5-1 and TRBJ2-5; 7 bases agree with TRBD2. The length of the CDR3 is 15 residues. V lost 3 bases and J lost 3; bases outside the gene matches: 8. CDR1 is SGHRS and CDR2 is YFSETQ in the germline V gene. CDR3 nucleotides: TGCGCCAGCAGCTCCATGGGCGGGAGCAAAGAGACCCAGTACTTC. It is translated as CASSSMGGSKETQYF.

This rearrangement joins TRBV25-1 to TRBJ1-5, with D uncertain. The germline CDR1 and CDR2 sequences are MGHDK and SYGVNS. The CDR3 loop spans 14 amino acids. The V and J ends lost 5 bases and 2 bases respectively, with 10 bases between them. CDR3 sequence reads: CASSSTGRNQPQHF. The CDR3 nucleotides read TGTGCCAGCAGTAGTACCGGGCGCAATCAGCCCCAGCATTTT.

The chain links TRBV10-3 to TRBJ1-2; 7 bases line up with TRBD1. The V gene end was trimmed by 4 bases and the J gene end by 7 bases; junction bases not matched to a gene: 9. This CDR3 is built from 14 residues. Germline V gene lookup returns CDR1 ENHRY and CDR2 SYGVKD. The CDR3 bases are TGTGCCATCAGTGCCTCATTACAGGGGTCTGGCTACACCTTC. Translating it yields CAISASLQGSGYTF.